The clone carrying this T cell receptor (beta chain) was seen more than once but under ten times. Treatment defined: around 19 received Ad26.COV2.S at low or high dose, single or two shots; about 5 received placebo; per-sample allocation not given. Vaccine and placebo recipients were sampled on day 63 after the first injection. Some clones are missing from TCRdb's copy, which holds only in-frame ones; the method was immunoSEQ multiplex PCR. The data show about 390,000 clones, about 92% seen once. The data were taken from a study of Ad26.COV2.S vaccination and SARS-CoV-2 variants. Overall study context: Recipients of Ad26.COV2.S got it intramuscularly, once or twice 56 days apart.

The CDR3 spans 15 residues. V was pared by 4 bases and J by 4 bases, with 4 bases of the junction left unmatched. Germline CDR1 is MRHNA and CDR2 is SNTAGT. The genes are TRBV6-4 and TRBJ1-5; 10 nucleotides match TRBD1. This TCR came from a person aged 18-65 years who received the Ad26.COV2.S COVID-19 vaccine or a placebo. This sample comprised peripheral blood, obtained in a trial of Ad26.COV2.S vaccine versus placebo. Here the CDR3 reads CASSAGTGENQPQHF. The CDR3 coding sequence is TGTGCCAGCAGTGCCGGGACAGGGGAAAATCAGCCCCAGCATTTT.